This TCR beta chain was recovered during a study of blood T cell repertoires in COVID-19. Study-wide context: Collection of acute and convalescent COVID-19 samples took place in the United States, Italy and Spain.

The data were produced by immunoSEQ multiplex PCR, yet TCRdb's version contains in-frame clones alone and is incomplete. The sample consists of about 290,000 clones, roughly 89% of them appearing once. The CDR3 sequence is 15 residues long. The germline gives CDR1 SGHNT, CDR2 YYREEE (reference sequence). Trimming removed 0 bases at V and 0 bases at J, with 9 bases between. The J gene is TRBJ1-2, the V gene TRBV5-4; no clear D. The origin of this receptor is a man aged 40-55 years with acute or convalescent COVID-19. Sequenced input: peripheral blood. Written as DNA, the CDR3 is TGTGCCAGCAGCTTGGAGTACAGCTCTAACTATGGCTACACCTTC. It encodes CASSLEYSSNYGYTF.